This entry lists 27 T cell receptor beta chains sequenced from one sample in a study of identical twins. TCRdb re-derived calls from the 5' RACE reads in MiXCR, one entry per CDR3 protein. The sample has about 220,000 distinct CDR3 sequences, about 7.5% seen once. The data also belong to a second study, concerning yellow fever vaccine responses in identical twins.

Sequencing was done on a sample of memory (CD45RO+) T cells sorted from blood. Receptor source: a woman aged 18 to 35 in good health.

This clonotype was recorded at least ten times. DNA for the CDR3: TGTGCCAGCAGTTACGACAGTCTCTATGGCTACACCTTC. It yields the protein CASSYDSLYGYTF. The chain has TRBV6-2 or TRBV6-3 and TRBJ1-2, with a tentative D call TRBD1 (5 bases). The CDR3 contains 13 residues. V lost 2 bases to trimming and J lost 4 bases, with 8 bases between them. CDR1 and CDR2 (germline): MNHEY, SVGEGT.

This clonotype was detected many times. The V call is TRBV7-2, the J call TRBJ2-3; unclear D gene. Deletions cut 5 bases from V and 4 bases from J, with 7 bases between. This CDR3 is 12 amino acids long. Germline CDR1 is SGHTA and CDR2 is FQGNSA. CDR3 nucleotide sequence: TGTGCCAGCAGCGCTGTCGCAGATACGCAGTATTTT. Protein product: CASSAVADTQYF.

This clonotype was counted between two and nine times. The chain employs TRBV4-2 and TRBJ2-3, with D perhaps assigned TRBD1 or TRBD2 (5 bases each). Trimming stripped 0 bases from V and 3 bases from J, with 28 bases between. CDR1 and CDR2 (germline): LGHNA, YNFKEQ. The CDR3 extends over 21 amino acids. CDR3 residues: CASSQDPGQGGSMSSTDTQYF. The CDR3 DNA reads TGTGCCAGCAGCCAAGATCCGGGGCAGGGTGGGTCGATGTCCTCGACAGATACGCAGTATTTT.

This clonotype was counted only a few times. The J gene is TRBJ1-2, the V gene TRBV5-1; 11 bases align to TRBD1. J lost 7 bases, V lost 4 bases, and 6 bases had no gene match. Germline loops: CDR1 SGHRS, CDR2 YFSETQ. The CDR3 is 14 amino acids. The CDR3 DNA reads TGCGCCAGCAGCCAGGACAGGGGGCGTCCTGGCTACACCTTC. Amino acids: CASSQDRGRPGYTF. Filled out from reference TRBV5-1 and TRBJ1-2, the complete variable domain reads KAGVTQTPRYLIKTRGQQVTLSCSPISGHRSVSWYQQTPGQGLQFLFEYFSETQRNKGNFPGRFSGRQFSNSRSEMNVSTLELGDSALYLCASSQDRGRPGYTFGSGTRLTVV.

This clonotype was picked up a small number of times. V and J are TRBV20-1 and TRBJ2-7; 8 bases line up with TRBD2. This CDR3 spans 13 amino acids. V lost 3 bases and J lost 3; bases outside the gene matches: 4. In germline, CDR1 is DFQATT, CDR2 SNEGSKA (reference sequence). The CDR3 sequence is CSASFTSGYEQYF. DNA for the CDR3: TGCAGTGCTAGCTTTACTAGCGGCTACGAGCAGTACTTC.

This clonotype came up a few times. J is TRBJ1-1 and V is TRBV27; the D gene is possibly TRBD1 (6 bases). Trimming removed 5 bases at V and 0 bases at J, with 16 bases between. CDR3 length equals 16 residues. CDR1 is MNHEY, CDR2 SMNVEV, per germline (reference sequence). Written as DNA, the CDR3 is TGTGCCAGCAGTCTACGCCGGACAGAGATGAACACTGAAGCTTTCTTT. Its translation is CASSLRRTEMNTEAFF.

This chain connects TRBV11-2 to TRBJ2-2; 7 nucleotides match TRBD2. The V segment lost 2 bases and the J segment 2 bases; nucleotides outside the gene matches: 8. The germline gives CDR1 SGHAT, CDR2 FQNNGV. The CDR3 covers 17 residues. The CDR3 is CASSLLIRTRNTGELFF. The CDR3 coding sequence is TGTGCCAGCAGCTTACTAATACGGACTAGAAACACCGGGGAGCTGTTTTTT.

This clonotype was counted ten times or more. This chain's CDR3 is CASSYADGSYNEQFF. As DNA, the CDR3 is TGTGCCAGCAGCTACGCCGACGGGTCCTACAATGAGCAGTTCTTC. The rearrangement uses TRBV2 and TRBJ2-1; D is uncertain. Germline lookup yields CDR1 SNHLY and CDR2 FYNNEI. The CDR3 totals 15 residues. Trimming left V 6 bases short and J 1 base short, with 13 bases between.

This clonotype was observed many times. The chain carries TRBV4-1 and TRBJ2-1, with D hard to call. This CDR3 comprises 10 residues. V was shortened by 6 bases and J by 5 bases, with 2 bases between the two germline ends. In germline, CDR1 is MGHRA, CDR2 YSYEKL. The CDR3 region is CASSNNEQFF. The CDR3 coding sequence is TGCGCCAGCAGTAACAATGAGCAGTTCTTC.

The genes are TRBV6-1 and TRBJ1-2; maybe TRBD1 (5 bases). The CDR3 extends over 13 amino acids. V lost 6 bases to trimming and J lost 4 bases, with 12 bases between them. Looked up from germline, CDR1 is MNHNS and CDR2 is SASEGT. CDR3 residues: CASSPSGTYGYTF. For the CDR3, the DNA is TGTGCCAGCAGCCCCTCGGGGACCTATGGCTACACCTTC.

In its sample, this clonotype was seen many times. The V gene is TRBV2, the J gene TRBJ2-7; TRBD2 is a possible D gene (5 bases). The germline gives CDR1 SNHLY, CDR2 FYNNEI. The V end was cut by 5 bases, the J end by 2 bases, with 13 bases between. The length of the CDR3 is 14 residues. CDR3 in amino acids: CASSPRLGTYEQYF. For the CDR3, the DNA is TGTGCCAGCAGTCCCAGGCTCGGGACCTACGAGCAGTACTTC.

This clonotype was detected many times. The CDR3 reads CASSIRTSLWTYEQYF. The CDR3 nucleotides are TGTGCCAGCAGTATACGGACTTCCCTTTGGACCTACGAGCAGTACTTC. The rearrangement links TRBV12-3 or TRBV12-4 to TRBJ2-7; a possible D gene is TRBD2 (5 bases). V lost 5 bases to trimming and J lost 2 bases, with 19 bases between them. The CDR3 consists of 16 residues.

This clonotype was observed at least ten times. V gene TRBV4-1 combines with J gene TRBJ2-2, with D perhaps matching TRBD1 (6 bases). V lost 4 bases and J 6 bases, leaving 24 bases between the germline ends. This CDR3 comprises 18 residues. Per germline, CDR1 MGHRA and CDR2 YSYEKL. The CDR3 spells CASSPPSGRRAGAGELFF. The DNA of the CDR3 is TGCGCCAGCAGCCCCCCAAGTGGACGTAGGGCAGGGGCCGGGGAGCTGTTTTTT.

Many counts were recorded for this clonotype. The gene calls are TRBV7-8 and TRBJ2-5; 7 positions agree with TRBD1. With V trimmed by 0 bases and J by 5 bases, 9 bases remained unmatched. The CDR3 runs to 16 residues. Per germline, CDR1 SGHVS and CDR2 FQNEAQ. The CDR3 sequence is CASSLAQGQSWETQYF. CDR3 coding DNA: TGTGCCAGCAGCTTAGCTCAGGGACAGTCTTGGGAGACCCAGTACTTC.

The rearrangement uses TRBV20-1 and TRBJ2-2; no clear D. V was cut by 0 bases and J by 5 bases, with 10 bases left in between. CDR3 length: 14 amino acids. The V gene's germline CDR1 is DFQATT and CDR2 SNEGSKA (reference sequence). The CDR3 DNA follows: TGCAGTGCTAGAGATCGAGCTTTAACCGGGGAGCTGTTTTTT. Encoded protein: CSARDRALTGELFF.

This clonotype was found many times. The chain links TRBV29-1 to TRBJ2-2; D is perhaps TRBD1 (6 bases). The CDR3 sequence is 14 residues long. V was clipped by 4 bases and J by 5 bases, with 14 bases between them. Germline V gene sequence: CDR1 SQVTM, CDR2 ANQGSEA. The CDR3 loop is CSVVRQGRTGELFF. The CDR3 region has the DNA TGCAGCGTTGTGAGGCAGGGGCGGACCGGGGAGCTGTTTTTT.

This clonotype has only a few counts. This rearrangement joins TRBV20-1 to TRBJ2-7; 8 positions agree with TRBD1. The length of the CDR3 is 12 residues. The germline CDR1 and CDR2 sequences are DFQATT and SNEGSKA (reference sequence). The CDR3 DNA sequence: TGCAGCCCTACCGGACAGGGTGAAGAGCAGTACTTC. Its protein is CSPTGQGEEQYF.

This clonotype was observed a handful of times. The chain uses TRBV10-3 and TRBJ2-3, with D possibly TRBD2 on 6 matching bases. CDR3 length: 12 residues. Trimming removed 6 bases at V and 5 bases at J, with 9 bases between. Germline CDR1 ENHRY, CDR2 SYGVKD. CDR3: CAIREGQDTQYF. The CDR3 DNA reads TGTGCCATCAGGGAGGGTCAAGATACGCAGTATTTT.

This clonotype was detected a few times. The chain couples TRBV5-6 to TRBJ2-1; 7 bases agree with TRBD2. This CDR3 region has 15 residues. The germline V gene has CDR1 SGHDT and CDR2 YYEEEE. Unmatched junction bases numbered 11, after V lost 4 bases and J lost 7 bases. As DNA, the CDR3 is TGTGCCAGCAGCCCCGGGGAGGGGCGGGGTAATGAGCAGTTCTTC. It is translated as CASSPGEGRGNEQFF.

This clonotype was seen repeatedly, ten times or more. The chain combines TRBV7-2 with TRBJ2-7; no clear D. The CDR3 totals 11 residues. Per the germline V gene, CDR1 is SGHTA and CDR2 is FQGNSA. V was shortened by 6 bases and J by 5 bases, with 8 bases between the two germline ends. CDR3: CASSSVHEQYF. The CDR3 DNA reads as TGTGCCAGCAGTTCAGTCCACGAGCAGTACTTC.

This sequence joins TRBV6-5 and TRBJ2-2, with TRBD1 matching 8 bases. Germline CDR1 reads MNHEY; CDR2 reads SVGAGI. The length of the CDR3 is 16 residues. J was trimmed by 5 bases and V by 0 bases; bases with no gene match: 5. CDR3 nucleotides: TGTGCCAGCAGTTACTCGAACAGGGGGGATACCGGGGAGCTGTTTTTT. Amino acid sequence: CASSYSNRGDTGELFF.

This clonotype was seen a few times. V gene TRBV20-1 combines with J gene TRBJ1-6, with 10 bases matching TRBD1. Germline values: CDR1 DFQATT, CDR2 SNEGSKA (reference sequence). The V and J ends lost 2 bases and 9 bases, in that order; junction bases with no gene match: 7. The CDR3 extends over 15 amino acids. The chain's CDR3 is CSARSGTGDSSPLHF. The CDR3 DNA reads TGCAGTGCTAGATCAGGGACAGGGGATTCTTCACCCCTCCACTTT.

This sequence joins TRBV9 and TRBJ2-2; TRBD1 is a possible D gene (6 bases). This CDR3 has 14 amino acids. Germline CDR1 reads SGDLS; CDR2 reads YYNGEE. Trimming removed 3 bases at V and 7 bases at J, with 13 bases between. The CDR3 DNA follows: TGTGCCAGCAGCGCACAGGGTTTCAGCGGGGAGCTGTTTTTT. As protein: CASSAQGFSGELFF. Full variable domain (rest looked up from reference TRBV9 and TRBJ2-2): DSGVTQTPKHLITATGQRVTLRCSPRSGDLSVYWYQQSLDQGLQFLIQYYNGEERAKGNILERFSAQQFPDLHSELNLSSLELGDSALYFCASSAQGFSGELFFGEGSRLTVL.

The gene calls are TRBV18 and TRBJ1-1; D is unclear. Trimming stripped 0 bases from V and 0 bases from J, with 5 bases between. The CDR3 sequence is 14 residues long. In germline, CDR1 is KGHSH, CDR2 LQKENI. The CDR3 sequence is CASSPPKLNTEAFF. CDR3 sequence (DNA): TGTGCCAGCTCACCACCGAAGCTGAACACTGAAGCTTTCTTT.

This clonotype was seen more than once but under ten times. The genes are TRBV7-2 and TRBJ2-5; no reliable D call. This CDR3 has 13 amino acids. Trimming shortened V by 8 bases and J by 4 bases, and 14 bases separated the two germline ends. Germline values: CDR1 SGHTA, CDR2 FQGNSA. The CDR3 DNA follows: TGTGCCAGCGGAACAGTTTTTCGAGAGACCCAGTACTTC. It specifies CASGTVFRETQYF.

This clonotype came up many times. The chain links TRBV5-1 to TRBJ2-2, with D unclear. This CDR3 has 14 residues. The V gene's germline CDR1 is SGHRS and CDR2 YFSETQ. The V end lost 2 bases, the J end lost 1 base, and 6 bases lay between the germline ends. CDR3 DNA sequence: TGCGCCAGCAGCTTCCGAAGGAACACCGGGGAGCTGTTTTTT. Translating it yields CASSFRRNTGELFF.

This clonotype was seen a handful of times. This chain links TRBV29-1 with TRBJ2-5; 11 bases are shared with TRBD1. V lost 6 bases to trimming and J lost 2 bases; unmatched junction nucleotides: 8. The CDR3 has 15 residues. In germline, CDR1 is SQVTM, CDR2 ANQGSEA. In DNA form, the CDR3 reads TGCAGCGTCGCGGACAGGGGGCAGATTCAAGAGACCCAGTACTTC. Protein sequence: CSVADRGQIQETQYF.